These 26 T cell receptor beta chains came from one sample sequenced in a study of CD8 T cells in ankylosing spondylitis (dated by TCRdb to about 2017). What the study reported, not specific to this receptor: Blood from ankylosing spondylitis patients appeared to be characterized by a TCR beta motif made up of eight highly homologous amino acid variants.

The library was produced with 5' RACE. Sequencer: Illumina HiSeq 2500. TCRdb redid the processing of the public reads, applying fastp at Q25 and MiXCR, and retained in-frame beta chains. All rows with the same CDR3 protein become a single entry with the most common DNA and genes. The sample table lists 750,000 to 850,000 distinct CDR3 sequences, about 11% of them with a count of one. The ten largest make up under 0.6% of the sample. These receptors have no identified antigens. The sequenced sample was blood, either unsorted or a sorted T cell fraction (not recorded which). All receptors come from a male donor with ankylosing spondylitis.

Concerning this clonotype itself: One junction end disagrees with the germline gene, perhaps due to a read error. The rearrangement uses TRBV7-7 and TRBJ2-1; no clear D gene. The CDR3 sequence is 13 residues long. The germline V gene has CDR1 SSHAT and CDR2 FNYEAQ (reference sequence). The CDR3 is CASSFSEINEQFF. Written as DNA, the CDR3 is TGTGCTAGCAGCTTCTCAGAGATCAATGAGCAGTTCTTC.

The V gene is TRBV20-1, the J gene TRBJ2-7, with D unclear. The germline V and J ends were trimmed by 1 base and 5 bases, with 9 bases remaining between them. Germline CDR1 reads DFQATT; CDR2 reads SNEGSKA (reference sequence). The CDR3 is 12 residues long. The CDR3 is CSARGNNDEQYF. The DNA for the CDR3 is TGCAGTGCTAGAGGAAACAACGACGAGCAGTACTTC.

In this sample, this clonotype turned up many times. The V call is TRBV20-1, the J call TRBJ1-5; perhaps TRBD1 as D (5 bases). CDR1 is DFQATT, CDR2 SNEGSKA, per germline (reference sequence). Between the trimmed V and J ends, which lost 3 bases and 5 bases, there was a span of 11 bases. The CDR3 contains 13 residues. CDR3 coding DNA: TGCAGTGCTAGTCGGGGCGGCGATCAGCCCCAGCATTTT. Encoded protein: CSASRGGDQPQHF.

The V call is TRBV10-2, the J call TRBJ2-3; the D gene is possibly TRBD2 (5 bases). The CDR3 is 13 amino acids. Germline V gives CDR1 WSHSY, CDR2 SAAADI. Trimming cost V 4 bases and J 5 bases, with 10 bases left between them. The CDR3 spells CASSVRRGDTQYF. CDR3 DNA: TGCGCCAGCAGTGTCCGACGGGGAGATACGCAGTATTTT.

V usage is TRBV10-1 and J usage is TRBJ2-3, with 7 bases that match TRBD2. J gave up 7 bases and V 5 bases, and 12 bases lay outside the gene matches. The germline CDR1 and CDR2 sequences are WNHNN and SYGVQD (reference sequence). The CDR3 runs 15 residues. The CDR3 spells CASSLSSGFGYTQYF. The CDR3 DNA reads TGCGCCAGCAGTCTGTCTAGCGGCTTCGGATATACGCAGTATTTT.

There are many counts of this clonotype. The CDR3 sequence is CAWSKIQETQYF. CDR3 in DNA: TGTGCCTGGAGTAAAATTCAAGAGACCCAGTACTTC. This chain connects TRBV30 to TRBJ2-5; D remains unclear. The CDR3 runs 12 residues. The V gene lost 2 bases and the J gene lost 2 bases, with 6 bases spanning the gap. Germline lookup yields CDR1 GTSNPN and CDR2 SVGIG (reference sequence).

This clonotype appeared many times. One end of the junction varies from germline; a read error may be responsible. The DNA of the CDR3 is TGCAGTGCCAGAGACGACATCATCCACGAGCAGTACTTC. It encodes CSARDDIIHEQYF. The chain links TRBV20-1 to TRBJ2-7; no clear D. This CDR3 comprises 13 residues. The germline CDR1 and CDR2 sequences are DFQATT and SNEGSKA (reference sequence).

The rearrangement joins TRBV5-6 to TRBJ1-4; 10 nucleotides align to TRBD1. Germline CDR1 and CDR2: SGHDT and YYEEEE. With V trimmed by 4 bases and J by 2 bases, 2 bases remained unmatched. This CDR3 contains 15 residues. CDR3 amino acids: CASSRGQGTNEKLFF. CDR3 sequence (DNA): TGTGCCAGCAGCAGGGGACAGGGGACTAATGAAAAACTGTTTTTT.

This clonotype was recorded a few times. The genes are TRBV29-1 and TRBJ2-5; tentative D call: TRBD2 (6 bases). The length of the CDR3 is 13 residues. Germline V gene data show CDR1 as SQVTM and CDR2 as ANQGSEA. Trimming removed 1 base from V and 5 bases from J, with 11 bases in between. The CDR3 reads CSVEGRGVETQYF. The CDR3 DNA reads as TGCAGCGTTGAAGGGCGGGGTGTTGAGACCCAGTACTTC.

The rearrangement uses TRBV19 and TRBJ1-5, with D hard to call. This CDR3 comprises 10 residues. CDR1 is LNHDA and CDR2 is SQIVND in the germline V gene (reference sequence). V lost 7 bases and J lost 5, with 3 bases in between. The CDR3 is CASNHQPQHF. CDR3 in DNA: TGTGCCAGTAACCATCAGCCCCAGCATTTT.

A few counts support this clonotype. V is TRBV18 and J is TRBJ1-1, with D hard to call. Germline V lookup: CDR1 KGHSH, CDR2 LQKENI. CDR3 length: 17 amino acids. Trimming pared 3 bases from V and 3 bases from J, leaving 20 bases between. The CDR3 here is CASSPQETRAGYTEAFF. The CDR3 nucleotides read TGTGCCAGCTCACCCCAAGAGACGAGAGCGGGGTACACTGAAGCTTTCTTT.

This clonotype was seen at least ten times. V is TRBV20-1 and J is TRBJ2-7; 10 nucleotides agree with TRBD2. This CDR3 has 14 residues. J was trimmed by 2 bases and V by 5 bases; bases with no gene match: 6. CDR1 and CDR2 (germline): DFQATT, SNEGSKA (reference sequence). In nucleotides, the CDR3 is TGCAGTGCTTCGACTAGCGGGCGTACCTACGAGCAGTACTTC. It encodes CSASTSGRTYEQYF.

This clonotype came up a few times. This chain joins TRBV11-1 and TRBJ2-1; D unclear. The germline V gene encodes CDR1 SGHAT and CDR2 FQDESV (reference sequence). CDR3 size: 15 residues. V lost 0 bases and J lost 2, with 8 bases in between. CDR3 residues: CASSLAEGTYNEQFF. The DNA of the CDR3 is TGTGCCAGCAGCTTAGCTGAAGGCACCTACAATGAGCAGTTCTTC.

This clonotype has at least ten counts. The V and J genes are TRBV5-6 and TRBJ1-1; no firm D call. Trimming took 2 bases from V and 0 from J, leaving 11 bases between them. The CDR3 length is 15 residues. Germline V gene lookup returns CDR1 SGHDT and CDR2 YYEEEE. The CDR3 DNA reads TGTGCCAGCAGCTTTAGGTTCAGAATGAACACTGAAGCTTTCTTT. This encodes CASSFRFRMNTEAFF.

This chain connects TRBV4-2 to TRBJ2-4, with TRBD2 as a possible D gene (5 bases). The V and J ends lost 4 bases and 8 bases respectively, with 24 bases between them. The V gene's germline CDR1 is LGHNA and CDR2 YNFKEQ. The CDR3 loop spans 17 amino acids. DNA of the CDR3: TGTGCCAGCAGCCTGGAAGTATTACAAAACACGGAGGACATTCAGTACTTC. Translated: CASSLEVLQNTEDIQYF.

This clonotype appeared a few times. The chain joins TRBV5-5 to TRBJ1-3; D gene ambiguous. Germline V gives CDR1 SGHKS, CDR2 YYEKEE (reference sequence). The CDR3 covers 13 residues. V was trimmed by 3 bases and J by 2 bases, leaving 6 bases between them. For the CDR3, the DNA is TGTGCCAGCAGCTATCCGACTGGAAACACCATATATTTT. Protein product: CASSYPTGNTIYF. Looking up the rest from reference TRBV5-5 and TRBJ1-3 gives the full variable domain: DAGVTQSPTHLIKTRGQQVTLRCSPISGHKSVSWYQQVLGQGPQFIFQYYEKEERGRGNFPDRFSARQFPNYSSELNVNALLLGDSALYLCASSYPTGNTIYFGEGSWLTVV.

The chain links TRBV6-2 or TRBV6-3 to TRBJ2-5, with 7 bases identical to TRBD2. The V gene end was trimmed by 5 bases and the J gene end by 3 bases; junction bases not matched to a gene: 0. The CDR3 sequence is 12 residues long. Germline V gene lookup returns CDR1 MNHEY and CDR2 SVGEGT. DNA of the CDR3: TGTGCCAGCAGTAGCGGGGAAGAGACCCAGTACTTC. This sequence encodes CASSSGEETQYF.

This clonotype was seen only a few times. The chain joins TRBV20-1 to TRBJ2-7; 8 nucleotides align to TRBD1. This CDR3 spans 12 amino acids. Germline V CDR1 and CDR2: DFQATT, SNEGSKA (reference sequence). The junction had 6 bases not matched to a gene; V was cut back by 6 bases and J by 5 bases. The CDR3 region has the DNA TGCAGTGCCGTGGACAGGGCGGACGAGCAGTACTTC. It specifies CSAVDRADEQYF.

DNA for the CDR3: TGTGCCAGCAGCTTAGCGGGGACTTCCAATGAGCAGTTCTTC. It specifies CASSLAGTSNEQFF. This chain connects TRBV7-9 to TRBJ2-1; the D gene is possibly TRBD2 (6 bases). The CDR3 has 14 residues. CDR1 SEHNR and CDR2 FQNEAQ come from the germline V gene (reference sequence). Trimming left V 0 bases short and J 6 bases short, with 9 bases between.

The chain couples TRBV30 to TRBJ1-1; possible D gene TRBD1, 6 bases. Germline V CDR1 and CDR2: GTSNPN, SVGIG (reference sequence). This CDR3 has 13 residues. V shed 0 bases and J shed 6 bases, with 11 bases lying between them. The CDR3 here is CAWSVLPGAEAFF. The DNA for the CDR3 is TGTGCCTGGAGTGTACTTCCAGGGGCTGAAGCTTTCTTT.

The table lists this clonotype with a few counts. The J gene is TRBJ1-2, the V gene TRBV6-1; D might be TRBD1 (5 bases). This CDR3 has 15 amino acids. Germline CDR1 reads MNHNS; CDR2 reads SASEGT. V gave up 5 bases and J gave up 4 bases, with 17 bases separating them. The CDR3 region has the DNA TGTGCCAGCAGTCCTGGGACGGCGAGAACCTATGGCTACACCTTC. It encodes CASSPGTARTYGYTF.

This clonotype has only a few counts. This chain connects TRBV13 to TRBJ2-1; D perhaps matches TRBD2 (5 bases). The CDR3 sequence is 16 residues long. The V gene's germline CDR1 is PRHDT and CDR2 FYEKMQ (reference sequence). V lost 4 bases and J lost 3, with 16 bases in between. CDR3 sequence: CASSSHRRNLYNEQFF. CDR3 nucleotides: TGTGCCAGCAGCTCACATAGGAGGAACCTCTACAATGAGCAGTTCTTC.

V usage is TRBV5-1 and J usage is TRBJ2-2; D possibly matches TRBD1 or TRBD2 (6 bases each). V lost 4 bases, J lost 6 bases, and 16 bases lay in between. The CDR3 is 15 amino acids. Looked up from germline, CDR1 is SGHRS and CDR2 is YFSETQ. The CDR3 loop is CASSAVHRDSGELFF. In DNA form, the CDR3 reads TGCGCCAGCAGCGCAGTGCACAGGGACTCCGGGGAGCTGTTTTTT.

As concerns this clonotype: The junction departs from the called germline gene at one end, perhaps through a read error. The J gene is TRBJ1-5, the V gene TRBV12-3 or TRBV12-4; D ambiguous. This CDR3 comprises 14 residues. The CDR3 loop is CATSFHRRADPQHF. The CDR3 DNA reads TGTGCCACCAGTTTTCATCGCCGGGCCGATCCCCAGCATTTT.

J is TRBJ2-7 and V is TRBV4-2; D may be TRBD2 (6 bases). V lost 2 bases to trimming and J lost 1 base, with 15 bases between them. The germline V gene encodes CDR1 LGHNA and CDR2 YNFKEQ. This CDR3 region has 16 residues. CDR3 loop: CASSQILAQSSYEQYF. Written as DNA, the CDR3 is TGTGCCAGCAGCCAAATCCTAGCGCAATCGTCCTACGAGCAGTACTTC.

As regards this clonotype: A junction end diverges from the germline sequence, so it may reflect a read error. The rearrangement joins TRBV24-1 to TRBJ2-1; TRBD1 agrees at 10 bases. Per germline, CDR1 KGHDR and CDR2 SFDVKD. CDR3 length equals 16 residues. In DNA form, the CDR3 reads TGTGCCACCAGTGATGCCGGGACAGGGGCCTACAATGAGCAGTGCTTC. Translating gives CATSDAGTGAYNEQCF.